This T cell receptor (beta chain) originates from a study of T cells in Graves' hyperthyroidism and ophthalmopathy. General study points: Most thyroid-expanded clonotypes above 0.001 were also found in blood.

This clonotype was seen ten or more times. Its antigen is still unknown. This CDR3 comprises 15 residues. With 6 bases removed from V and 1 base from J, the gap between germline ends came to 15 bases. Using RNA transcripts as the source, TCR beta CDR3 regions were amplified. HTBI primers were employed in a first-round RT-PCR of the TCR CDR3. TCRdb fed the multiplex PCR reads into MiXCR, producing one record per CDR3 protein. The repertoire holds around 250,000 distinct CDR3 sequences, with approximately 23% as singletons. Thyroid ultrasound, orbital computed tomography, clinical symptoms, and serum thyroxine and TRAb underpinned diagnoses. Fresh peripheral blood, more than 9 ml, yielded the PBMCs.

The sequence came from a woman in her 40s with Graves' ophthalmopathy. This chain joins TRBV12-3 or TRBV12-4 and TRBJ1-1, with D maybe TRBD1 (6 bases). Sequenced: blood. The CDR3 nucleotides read TGTGCCAGCAGGGTGCAGATGGGGGCGAACACTGAAGCTTTCTTT. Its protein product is CASRVQMGANTEAFF.